Here is one T cell receptor beta chain with its context. This clone is a singleton in its sample. Its antigen is not yet known. One base away there is no much larger clone; base qualities are not given. This record belongs to a study of blood T cell repertoires in COVID-19 (dated by TCRdb to the early 2020s). Regarding the research as a whole: Collaborator samples came from the United States, Italy and Spain and covered acute and convalescent phases of COVID-19. The prospective study material was composed of cDNA or gDNA derived from T cells, B-cell-depleted T cells, or PBMCs. The dataset comprised deeply sampled blood TCRbeta repertoires from subjects exposed to, actively infected with, or recovered from COVID-19. The repertoires were released in a freely available public database meant as a resource for research on the immune response to SARS-CoV-2. The samples were drawn from the first 160 participants of the ongoing ImmuneRACE study and from roughly 1,300 subjects provided by 6 global collaborators. Nearly every sample came with metadata listing a de-identified subject ID, COVID-19 status, age in years and sex. Where HLA class I and class II types were available, the types were taken from metadata supplied by the sample provider, not from assay-based typing. Paper-wide results and their limitations: Clinical and demographic metadata were provided uncurated, with the amount varying by source and participant.

Whole blood was collected in K2EDTA tubes by collaborating institutions according to the institutions' own protocols. Collaborator samples were shipped for TCRbeta analysis as frozen whole blood, isolated PBMCs, or DNA extracted from either sample type. TCRbeta CDR3 regions were amplified from genomic DNA by means of the immunoSEQ Assay, a bias-controlled multiplex PCR. Concerning the study's data processing: The number of nucleated cells in each sample was estimated from the amplification of reference gene primers within the assay. To quantify the absolute abundance of each unique TCRbeta CDR3 rearrangement, sequence reads were collapsed and filtered. Productive Simpson clonality was computed per sample as the square root of Simpson's diversity index over productive rearrangements. TCRdb re-hosts the immuneACCESS table, in-frame sequences only. Its copies lack some clones; in the studies checked, an unresolved V gene accounts for under half of them, and the cause for the rest is not known. The DNA was the basis for D and trimming; V, J and clone size are from that table. The sample has under 150,000 clones on record, 65% to 85% of them singletons. In total, the top ten clones hold under 2.5% of the sample.

The CDR3 goes from the cysteine to the phenylalanine over 16 residues. Kept here is only the CDR3 DNA, which spans 48 bases and is read in frame from base 1. Germline trimming: 2 bases from V, 8 bases from J; junction bases outside gene matches: 7. Per the germline V gene, KGHSH is the CDR1 and LQKENI is the CDR2. This clonotype was obtained from a man aged 70 or older with acute or convalescent COVID-19. The chain links TRBV18 with TRBJ2-1; 12 junctional bases match TRBD1. The sequencing input was peripheral blood. The DNA is as follows: TGTGCCAGCTCACCAGCGACCGGGACAGGGGGCCATGAGCAGTTCTTC. Its translation reads: CASSPATGTGGHEQFF. Reference TRBV18 and TRBJ2-1 proteins supply the regions before and after the CDR3; the full variable domain is: NAGVMQNPRHLVRRRGQEARLRCSPMKGHSHVYWYRQLPEEGLKFMVYLQKENIIDESGMPKERFSAEFPKEGPSILRIQQVVRGDSAAYFCASSPATGTGGHEQFFGPGTRLTVL.